What follows are 8 T cell receptor beta chains derived from one specimen sequenced in a study of PD-1 blockade in classical Hodgkin lymphoma. In every patient, relapse followed autologous stem cell transplantation, while exposure to brentuximab vedotin differed. The method was immunoSEQ multiplex PCR; TCRdb's version includes in-frame clones alone and lacks a portion of them. There are just over 35,000 clones in the sample; almost 70% occur only once, and around an eighth lies in the top ten. The material was peripheral blood mononuclear cells (PBMCs), obtained before the second cycle of nivolumab. Source of these receptors: a human donor with classical Hodgkin lymphoma.

The rearrangement joins TRBV4-2 to TRBJ2-1; 9 bases agree with TRBD1. V shed 6 bases, J shed 12 bases, and the junction held 30 bases outside the gene matches. Germline V gene sequence: CDR1 LGHNA, CDR2 YNFKEQ. This CDR3 comprises 20 residues. The CDR3, as DNA: TGTGCCAGCAGGTCGGTAGGTACAGGGGGCCCACCGGGACGAATGAGAAGGCAGTTCTTC. This translates into CASRSVGTGGPPGRMRRQFF.

The chain joins TRBV2 to TRBJ2-1; 8 bases are a match to TRBD1. J gave up 0 bases and V 3 bases, and 1 base lay outside the gene matches. This CDR3 has 15 amino acids. Per the germline V gene, CDR1 is SNHLY and CDR2 is FYNNEI. CDR3 loop: CASSDDRGSYNEQFF. The CDR3 DNA follows: TGTGCCAGCAGTGACGACAGGGGCTCCTACAATGAGCAGTTCTTC.

J is TRBJ1-2 and V is TRBV7-9; tentative D call: TRBD1 (6 bases). The germline V gene has CDR1 SEHNR and CDR2 FQNEAQ (reference sequence). V was pared by 5 bases and J by 4 bases, with 20 bases between. This CDR3 spans 16 amino acids. CDR3 residues: CASSPQGQIPSYGYTF. Here the CDR3 DNA reads TGTGCCAGCAGCCCGCAAGGACAGATTCCGTCCTATGGCTACACCTTC.

V and J are TRBV5-4 and TRBJ2-7; TRBD2 matches at 9 bases. The CDR3 loop spans 14 amino acids. Trimming took 4 bases from V and 4 from J; bases not matched to a gene: 6. CDR1 and CDR2 from the germline V gene are SGHNT and YYREEE (reference sequence). The CDR3 bases are TGTGCCAGCAGCCCGGGACTAGCTGGGTACGAGCAGTACTTC. It translates to CASSPGLAGYEQYF.

Turning to this clone: The germline gene is not matched at one end of the junction; a read error may be the cause. The gene calls are TRBV5-1 and TRBJ2-7; D assignment may be TRBD1 or TRBD2 (6 bases each). The CDR3 contains 12 residues. Germline values: CDR1 SGHRS, CDR2 YFSETQ. CDR3 DNA sequence: TGCGTCAGCAGCTCACAGGGAGGCGAGCAGTACTTC. Translating gives CVSSSQGGEQYF.

This clone was picked up a small number of times. The chain employs TRBV7-9 and TRBJ1-2; D remains ambiguous. The CDR3 sequence is 13 residues long. V was clipped by 5 bases and J by 7 bases, with 14 bases between them. Germline CDR1 reads SEHNR; CDR2 reads FQNEAQ (reference sequence). The CDR3 region is CASSPRSLFGYTF. The DNA for the CDR3 is TGTGCCAGCAGCCCCAGATCCCTGTTTGGCTACACCTTC.

The V gene is TRBV5-4, the J gene TRBJ2-3; maybe TRBD1 (6 bases). V was cut by 4 bases and J by 4 bases, with 19 bases left in between. Germline V gives CDR1 SGHNT, CDR2 YYREEE (reference sequence). This CDR3 is built from 16 residues. CDR3 sequence: CASSAPGQHPSDTQYF. CDR3 bases: TGTGCCAGCAGCGCACCGGGACAACACCCGTCAGATACGCAGTATTTT.

The sample holds one count of this clone. V is TRBV5-1 and J is TRBJ2-5; TRBD2 matches 8 bases. This CDR3 has 16 amino acids. The ends lost 1 base at V and 5 bases at J; junction bases unmatched: 10. Germline CDR1 and CDR2: SGHRS and YFSETQ. CDR3 protein: CASSLLGRGELETQYF. CDR3 nucleotide sequence: TGCGCCAGCAGCTTGCTCGGGCGGGGGGAGCTGGAGACCCAGTACTTC.